Listed below are T cell receptor beta chains from one sample, sequenced in a study of T cell responses to AZD1222 COVID-19 vaccine. Data came from immunoSEQ multiplex PCR; TCRdb stores just in-frame clones and leaves some out. Of fewer than 200,000 clones in the sample, about 87% were seen once. This material consisted of peripheral blood, taken 28 days after the second dose of the MenACWY control vaccine. These receptors all come from an adult who received the MenACWY meningococcal vaccine as a control. The CDR3 runs from the conserved cysteine through the conserved F or W. D genes are given only for firm matches. Expanded clones are given a class, and other clones once, few, many or no size at all.

V gene	J gene	clone size	D gene	CDR3 protein	CDR3 DNA
TRBV10-1	TRBJ2-1	-	TRBD2	CASSGALAGNEQFF	TGCGCCAGCAGTGGGGCTCTAGCGGGTAATGAGCAGTTCTTC
TRBV19	TRBJ1-5	-	-	CATGSRGPNLPQHF	TGTGCCACTGGTAGTAGGGGACCCAACCTGCCCCAGCATTTT
TRBV27	TRBJ1-5	-	-	CASSLNGALNQPQHF	TGTGCCAGCAGTTTAAACGGAGCCCTAAATCAGCCCCAGCATTTT
TRBV29-1	TRBJ1-5	-	-	CSVAVSRNQPQHF	TGCAGCGTTGCAGTCAGCCGGAACCAGCCCCAGCATTTT
TRBV27	TRBJ2-7	-	-	CASSHWDEQYF	TGTGCCAGCAGTCACTGGGACGAGCAGTACTTC
TRBV11-1	TRBJ2-3	-	TRBD1	CASSYGQGSTDTQYF	TGTGCCAGCAGCTACGGACAGGGAAGCACAGATACGCAGTATTTT
TRBV27	TRBJ1-2	-	-	CASSSPGIGYTF	TGTGCCAGCAGTTCGCCAGGGATTGGCTACACCTTC
TRBV28	TRBJ2-7	-	TRBD1	CASQRGQGGYEQYF	TGTGCCAGCCAGCGGGGACAGGGAGGGTACGAGCAGTACTTC
TRBV7-2	TRBJ1-3	once	-	CASSLGGSGNTIYF	TGTGCCAGCAGCTTAGGGGGGTCCGGAAACACCATATATTTT
TRBV7-9	TRBJ1-4	few	-	CASSNSVGLNEKLFF	TGTGCCAGCAGCAATTCAGTGGGGCTGAATGAAAAACTGTTTTTT
TRBV5-1	TRBJ2-3	once	TRBD1	CASSLGTVDTDTQYF	TGCGCCAGCAGCTTAGGGACAGTAGACACAGATACGCAGTATTTT
TRBV7-2	TRBJ2-2	once	TRBD2	CASSQTKTSGRFTGELFF	TGTGCCAGCAGCCAGACAAAAACTAGCGGGAGATTTACCGGGGAGCTGTTTTTT
TRBV6-4	TRBJ2-2	-	TRBD1	CASSWDSTNTGELFF	TGTGCCAGCAGTTGGGACAGCACGAACACCGGGGAGCTGTTTTTT
TRBV2	TRBJ1-1	-	TRBD1	CASRPGQAGDTEAFF	TGTGCCAGCAGACCCGGACAGGCGGGGGACACTGAAGCTTTCTTT
TRBV10-2	TRBJ2-7	-	-	CASSTRQSYEQYF	TGCGCCAGCAGCACTAGACAGTCCTACGAGCAGTACTTC
TRBV28	TRBJ2-7	-	TRBD2	CASIRGGSYEQYF	TGTGCCAGCATCCGGGGCGGGAGCTACGAGCAGTACTTC
TRBV4-3	TRBJ2-1	-	-	CASSLHNEQFF	TGCGCCAGCAGCCTTCACAATGAGCAGTTCTTC
TRBV11-2	TRBJ1-3	once	-	CASSTSDNSGNTIYF	TGTGCCAGCAGCACCTCGGACAACTCTGGAAACACCATATATTTT
TRBV27	TRBJ2-2	-	-	CASSSSHQLGTGELFF	TGTGCCAGCAGTTCCTCCCACCAACTGGGGACCGGGGAGCTGTTTTTT